This T cell receptor (beta chain) was recorded in a study of blood T cell repertoires in COVID-19. The overall study: Researchers got acute and convalescent COVID-19 samples from the United States, Italy and Spain. Sources were T cells, B-cell-depleted T cells, or PBMCs; the material itself was cDNA or gDNA.

Authors' methods: Amplification of reference gene primers provided the estimated nucleated cell counts. Some clones are missing from TCRdb's copy, which holds only in-frame ones; the method was immunoSEQ multiplex PCR. That table is the source of V, J and clone size, and D and trimming were worked out from the DNA. The sample holds just under 150,000 clones, 80% to 90% seen once. From germline, CDR1 is MNHEY and CDR2 SVGAGI. This CDR3 has 13 amino acids. The junction had 2 bases not matched to a gene; V was cut back by 6 bases and J by 5 bases. Sequencing was performed on peripheral blood. The receptor was derived from a man aged 50 to 59 who had recovered from COVID-19. The chain carries TRBV6-5 and TRBJ2-1; 9 nucleotides align to TRBD2. The CDR3 sequence: CASSGLANNEQFF. In DNA, the CDR3 is TGTGCCAGCAGCGGACTAGCGAACAATGAGCAGTTCTTC.